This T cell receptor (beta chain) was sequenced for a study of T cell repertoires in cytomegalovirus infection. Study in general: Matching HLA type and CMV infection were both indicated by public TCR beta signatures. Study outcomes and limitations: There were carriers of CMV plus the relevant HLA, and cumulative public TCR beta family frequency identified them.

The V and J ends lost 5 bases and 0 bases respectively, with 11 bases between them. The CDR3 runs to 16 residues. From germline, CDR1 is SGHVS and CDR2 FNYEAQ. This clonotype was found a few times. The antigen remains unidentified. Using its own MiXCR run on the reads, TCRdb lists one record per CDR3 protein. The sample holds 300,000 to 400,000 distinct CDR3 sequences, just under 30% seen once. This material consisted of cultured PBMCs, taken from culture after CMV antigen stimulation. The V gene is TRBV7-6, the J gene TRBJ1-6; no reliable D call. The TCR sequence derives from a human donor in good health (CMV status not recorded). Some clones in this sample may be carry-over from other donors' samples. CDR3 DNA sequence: TGTGCCAGCAGCCGAGACGGGAGCTCCTATAATTCACCCCTCCACTTT. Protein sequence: CASSRDGSSYNSPLHF.